Listed here are 13 T cell receptor beta chains from one sample, sequenced in a study of blood T cell repertoires in COVID-19. Sequencing used immunoSEQ multiplex PCR; TCRdb keeps in-frame clones, though not all of them. The sample holds more than 95,000 clones; about 70% are singletons and the top ten take around 5.5%. Sequences were obtained from peripheral blood. The origin of the receptors is a man aged 55-75 years with acute or convalescent COVID-19.

CDR3 loop: CASSVRGVPYEQYF. The CDR3 region has the DNA TGTGCCAGTAGCGTCCGGGGGGTCCCCTACGAGCAGTACTTC. This rearrangement joins TRBV19 to TRBJ2-7; TRBD2 matches at 7 bases. The CDR3 consists of 14 residues. The V and J ends lost 6 bases and 2 bases, in that order; junction bases with no gene match: 7. CDR1 and CDR2 (germline): LNHDA, SQIVND (reference sequence).

The chain carries TRBV28 and TRBJ2-5; TRBD2 might be the D (7 bases). From germline, CDR1 is MDHEN and CDR2 SYDVKM. V lost 6 bases and J lost 5, with 16 bases in between. This CDR3 has 14 amino acids. DNA of the CDR3: TGTGCCAGCAGGAGAGGGGGGGGTCAGGAGACCCAGTACTTC. Translating gives CASRRGGGQETQYF. The whole variable domain, filled in from reference TRBV28 and TRBJ2-5, reads DVKVTQSSRYLVKRTGEKVFLECVQDMDHENMFWYRQDPGLGLRLIYFSYDVKMKEKGDIPEGYSVSREKKERFSLILESASTNQTSMYLCASRRGGGQETQYFGPGTRLLVL.

The rearrangement uses TRBV2 and TRBJ1-1; the D is unclear. Germline V gene lookup returns CDR1 SNHLY and CDR2 FYNNEI. The CDR3 length is 14 residues. The ends were cut back, 8 bases at V and 2 bases at J, with 15 bases in the middle. The CDR3 DNA reads TGTGCCAGCTGGCAATTGACGGGAAACACTGAAGCTTTCTTT. This sequence encodes CASWQLTGNTEAFF. Filled out from reference TRBV2 and TRBJ1-1, the complete variable domain reads EPEVTQTPSHQVTQMGQEVILRCVPISNHLYFYWYRQILGQKVEFLVSFYNNEISEKSEIFDDQFSVERPDGSNFTLKIRSTKLEDSAMYFCASWQLTGNTEAFFGQGTRLTVV.

The chain links TRBV11-2 to TRBJ2-5, with TRBD1 identical over 9 bases. The CDR3 extends over 17 amino acids. Germline trimming cut 0 bases from V and 4 bases from J; bases unmatched to any gene: 9. Germline V gene sequence: CDR1 SGHAT, CDR2 FQNNGV. This CDR3 is CASSLDRDRATGETQYF. The DNA of the CDR3 is TGTGCCAGCAGCTTAGATCGGGACAGGGCTACCGGAGAGACCCAGTACTTC.

This rearrangement joins TRBV3-1 (or the pseudogene TRBV3-2) to TRBJ1-2; 11 nucleotides align to TRBD1. The junction had 16 bases not matched to a gene; V was cut back by 2 bases and J by 8 bases. Per germline, CDR1 LGHDT and CDR2 YNNKEL (reference sequence). CDR3 length equals 18 residues. DNA for the CDR3: TGTGCCAGCAGCCAACTAGGATTAACCGGGACAGGGGGATTGGGCTACACCTTC. Translating gives CASSQLGLTGTGGLGYTF.

This chain joins TRBV3-1 (or the pseudogene TRBV3-2) and TRBJ2-5, with 10 bases matching TRBD2. CDR1 and CDR2 (germline): LGHDT, YNNKEL (reference sequence). The CDR3 length is 16 residues. The J segment lost 4 bases and the V segment lost 3 bases, leaving 8 bases of the junction unmatched. For the CDR3, the DNA is TGTGCCAGCAGCCACCAAAAAGCGGGAGGGGGAGAGACCCAGTACTTC. It encodes CASSHQKAGGGETQYF.

This clone was counted a single time. The chain joins TRBV7-9 to TRBJ1-4; D unclear. Per the germline V gene, CDR1 is SEHNR and CDR2 is FQNEAQ (reference sequence). The V end lost 5 bases, the J end lost 5 bases, and 12 bases lay between the germline ends. The CDR3 length is 14 residues. CDR3 sequence: CASSPGSGNEKLFF. The CDR3 nucleotides read TGTGCCAGCAGCCCCGGGTCTGGAAATGAAAAACTGTTTTTT.

This rearrangement joins TRBV27 to TRBJ1-1; D is perhaps TRBD1 (5 bases). Trimming took off 0 bases at V and 1 base at J, with 15 bases between the two ends. The CDR3 totals 17 residues. The V gene's germline CDR1 is MNHEY and CDR2 SMNVEV (reference sequence). The CDR3 loop reads CASSLSGGGIQNTEAFF. CDR3 DNA sequence: TGTGCCAGCAGTTTATCGGGGGGAGGGATACAGAACACTGAAGCTTTCTTT.

V gene TRBV24-1 combines with J gene TRBJ1-2; D not certain. Germline V gives CDR1 KGHDR, CDR2 SFDVKD. The V gene lost 4 bases and the J gene lost 5 bases, with 7 bases spanning the gap. CDR3 length equals 12 residues. The CDR3 region is CATSDPGYGYTF. Written as DNA, the CDR3 is TGTGCCACCAGTGACCCGGGGTATGGCTACACCTTC.

This clone was seen more than once but under ten times. This chain connects TRBV30 to TRBJ1-6; D not resolved. V was shortened by 0 bases and J by 8 bases, with 14 bases between the two germline ends. The germline V gene encodes CDR1 GTSNPN and CDR2 SVGIG (reference sequence). The CDR3 is 15 amino acids. CDR3 coding DNA: TGTGCCTGGAGTGTACTAGTCGGCAGAGATTCACCCCTCCACTTT. Protein: CAWSVLVGRDSPLHF. Full variable domain (rest looked up from reference TRBV30 and TRBJ1-6): SQTIHQWPATLVQPVGSPLSLECTVEGTSNPNLYWYRQAAGRGLQLLFYSVGIGQISSEVPQNLSASRPQDRQFILSSKKLLLSDSGFYLCAWSVLVGRDSPLHFGNGTRLTVT.

The rearrangement uses TRBV19 and TRBJ1-2, with D perhaps TRBD1 (6 bases). Germline lookup yields CDR1 LNHDA and CDR2 SQIVND (reference sequence). The germline V and J ends were trimmed by 5 bases and 2 bases, with 15 bases remaining between them. CDR3 length: 15 amino acids. The CDR3 sequence is CASSPPTGLNYGYTF. CDR3 DNA: TGTGCCAGTAGTCCACCGACAGGTCTGAACTATGGCTACACCTTC.

This rearrangement joins TRBV7-2 to TRBJ2-5; 7 nucleotides match TRBD2. The trim removed 1 base at V and 7 bases at J, leaving 6 bases unmatched. CDR1 and CDR2 (germline): SGHTA, FQGNSA. CDR3 size: 14 residues. The CDR3 DNA reads TGTGCCAGCAGCTTAGGCGCGGGGGATGGGACCCAGTACTTC. Encoded protein: CASSLGAGDGTQYF.

This clone was recorded only once. The V gene is TRBV5-1, the J gene TRBJ1-5, with 8 bases that match TRBD1. The germline CDR1 and CDR2 sequences are SGHRS and YFSETQ. The CDR3 is 14 amino acids. The V segment lost 3 bases and the J segment 2 bases; nucleotides outside the gene matches: 1. CDR3 residues: CASSWGQGNQPQHF. CDR3 bases: TGCGCCAGCAGCTGGGGACAGGGCAATCAGCCCCAGCATTTT. Full variable domain (missing parts from reference TRBV5-1 and TRBJ1-5): KAGVTQTPRYLIKTRGQQVTLSCSPISGHRSVSWYQQTPGQGLQFLFEYFSETQRNKGNFPGRFSGRQFSNSRSEMNVSTLELGDSALYLCASSWGQGNQPQHFGDGTRLSIL.